This T cell receptor beta chain was observed in a study of regulatory T cells in long-lasting Graves disease. Overall study results and limits: Persistent patients shared under 3,000 public clonotypes among themselves. Newly diagnosed patients shared fewer, at more than 850.

Time point described: persistent/refractory GD, antithyroid drugs over 5 years with positive TRAb. Scientists built the TCR library using RNA that was extracted from PBMCs. Diagnoses of Graves' disease were made by American Thyroid Association guidelines. Blood from the periphery, around 9.3 milliliters in all, was drawn into EDTA tubes. HTBI primers from iRepertoire and Arm-PCR of CDR3 regions yielded the TCR beta libraries. A single record per CDR3 protein comes from TCRdb applying MiXCR to the multiplex PCR reads. The data contain a few hundred thousand distinct CDR3 sequences, about a quarter of them singletons. Concerning this clonotype itself: Its antigen is unidentified.

The specimen comprised peripheral blood mononuclear cells (PBMCs), sampled when the disease was refractory, from a patient treated with antithyroid drugs. The TCR comes from a female donor with Graves disease.

The CDR3 sequence is CATSGVNTEAFF. DNA of the CDR3: TGTGCCACCAGTGGGGTAAACACTGAAGCTTTCTTT. V is TRBV24-1 and J is TRBJ1-1, with no clear D. Germline V gene lookup returns CDR1 KGHDR and CDR2 SFDVKD. CDR3 size: 12 residues. V shed 5 bases and J shed 2 bases, with 5 bases lying between them.